This TCR beta chain was sequenced for a study of cytomegalovirus exposure and HLA in healthy donors. Background on the study: Drawn from HLA-typed donors, tens of millions of unique TCRs were held in an early data release.

The PCR used 60 Vbeta and 13 Jbeta primers. Only in-frame clones appear in the TCRdb table, and some are missing; sequencing was by immunoSEQ multiplex PCR. The sample holds around 150,000 clones; approximately 78% are singletons and the top ten take roughly 8%. Germline V gene lookup returns CDR1 MGHRA and CDR2 YSYEKL. The CDR3 contains 16 residues. The trim removed 4 bases at V and 4 bases at J, leaving 8 bases unmatched. The chain carries TRBV4-1 and TRBJ1-1, with 11 bases that match TRBD1. This receptor was taken from a woman aged 45 to 65 in good health and CMV-seropositive. The source material was PBMCs. CDR3 nucleotide sequence: TGCGCCAGCAGCCGCCTCGGGACAGGGGGAAGCACTGAAGCTTTCTTT. Protein product: CASSRLGTGGSTEAFF.